What follows are 24 T cell receptor beta chains derived from one specimen sequenced in a study of PD-1 blockade in classical Hodgkin lymphoma. Patients all relapsed after autologous stem cell transplantation, and there was variation in brentuximab vedotin exposure. Negative magnetic selection isolated CD4+ T cells from thawed PBMCs. Repertoires were generated with immunoSEQ multiplex PCR, while TCRdb's copy carries only in-frame clones and drops some. This sample carries 5,500 to 6,500 clones, less than 80% of them seen once, and the ten largest clones take 3.5% to 4.5%. This sample comprised CD4+ T cells from blood, obtained at baseline. These receptors all come from a human donor with classical Hodgkin lymphoma.

This chain links TRBV30 with TRBJ1-4; no reliable D call. V was pared by 0 bases and J by 5 bases, with 10 bases between. The germline V gene encodes CDR1 GTSNPN and CDR2 SVGIG (reference sequence). CDR3 size: 14 residues. The CDR3 coding sequence is TGTGCCTGGAGTGTATCAGGCTCAAATGAAAAACTGTTTTTT. Translation: CAWSVSGSNEKLFF.

This chain joins TRBV16 and TRBJ2-6; no firm D call. The CDR3 runs to 15 residues. The germline gives CDR1 KGHSY, CDR2 FQNENV. V was shortened by 5 bases and J by 0 bases, with 8 bases between the two germline ends. This CDR3 is CASSYRGSGANVLTF. The DNA for the CDR3 is TGTGCCAGCAGCTACAGAGGCTCTGGGGCCAACGTCCTGACTTTC.

The chain recombines TRBV6-6 with TRBJ1-1; no clear D gene. The CDR3 runs 13 residues. V lost 5 bases and J 1 base, leaving 8 bases between the germline ends. Germline values: CDR1 MNHNY, CDR2 SVGAGI (reference sequence). CDR3 protein: CASSIPRNTEAFF. CDR3 sequence (DNA): TGTGCCAGCAGTATACCCCGGAACACTGAAGCTTTCTTT.

V is TRBV6-5 and J is TRBJ2-5; 10 nucleotides line up with TRBD2. V was pared by 4 bases and J by 11 bases, with 16 bases of the junction left unmatched. This CDR3 has 16 amino acids. CDR1 is MNHEY, CDR2 SVGAGI, per germline. The CDR3 DNA reads as TGTGCCAGCAGTTCCTCCCGGACTAGCGGATTGGGGGAGCAGTACTTC. Its protein product is CASSSSRTSGLGEQYF.

This chain uses TRBV6-5 with TRBJ1-1, with 8 bases that match TRBD1. V dropped 7 bases and J dropped 5; count of bases not matched to a gene: 12. Per the germline V gene, CDR1 is MNHEY and CDR2 is SVGAGI. This CDR3 comprises 15 residues. The CDR3 sequence: CASTYSPTGDTEAFF. The CDR3 nucleotides read TGTGCCAGCACCTACTCGCCGACAGGGGATACTGAAGCTTTCTTT.

The chain has TRBV6-5 and TRBJ2-2; D unresolved. This CDR3 contains 12 residues. V lost 1 base, J lost 5 bases, and 2 bases lay in between. The V gene's germline CDR1 is MNHEY and CDR2 SVGAGI. Here the CDR3 reads CASSYFTGELFF. The CDR3 coding sequence is TGTGCCAGCAGTTACTTTACCGGGGAGCTGTTTTTT.

The chain recombines TRBV20-1 with TRBJ1-1; D remains ambiguous. The V gene's germline CDR1 is DFQATT and CDR2 SNEGSKA (reference sequence). V was pared by 7 bases and J by 11 bases, with 17 bases between. The CDR3 has 11 residues. CDR3 sequence reads: CSVQARVGAFF. The CDR3 DNA sequence: TGCAGTGTTCAGGCGAGGGTCGGGGCTTTCTTT.

V and J are TRBV2 and TRBJ2-7, with D possibly TRBD2 on 5 matching bases. The CDR3 extends over 13 amino acids. The V gene lost 7 bases and the J gene lost 1 base, with 11 bases spanning the gap. CDR1 is SNHLY and CDR2 is FYNNEI in the germline V gene. DNA of the CDR3: TGTGCCAGCACCCGGACTCCTTCCTACGAGCAGTACTTC. Protein sequence: CASTRTPSYEQYF.

The chain has TRBV5-4 and TRBJ1-4; 7 nucleotides align to TRBD1. This CDR3 spans 16 amino acids. V lost 0 bases and J lost 3; bases outside the gene matches: 5. The germline V gene has CDR1 SGHNT and CDR2 YYREEE (reference sequence). The CDR3 coding sequence is TGTGCCAGCAGCTTGGGAGGGGGGACAGCTAATGAAAAACTGTTTTTT. This translates into CASSLGGGTANEKLFF.

This chain links TRBV4-1 with TRBJ2-2; D not resolved. The germline V and J ends were trimmed by 6 bases and 7 bases, with 15 bases remaining between them. The germline V gene has CDR1 MGHRA and CDR2 YSYEKL. The CDR3 is 14 residues long. CDR3 bases: TGCGCCAGCAGGGCCATCCTCAAGGGCGGGGAGCTGTTTTTT. Protein: CASRAILKGGELFF.

The J gene is TRBJ2-7, the V gene TRBV7-6; D possibly matches TRBD1 or TRBD2 (5 bases each). Trimming stripped 4 bases from V and 2 bases from J, with 15 bases between. Germline CDR1 is SGHVS and CDR2 is FNYEAQ. The CDR3 has 15 amino acids. The CDR3 loop reads CASSSRRDGAYEQYF. The CDR3 nucleotides read TGTGCCAGCAGCTCTCGTCGGGACGGTGCCTACGAGCAGTACTTC.

The chain links TRBV28 to TRBJ1-5; D may be TRBD1 (5 bases). The V gene lost 9 bases and the J gene lost 2 bases, with 11 bases spanning the gap. Germline CDR1 and CDR2: MDHEN and SYDVKM. This CDR3 contains 13 residues. The CDR3 sequence is CASRGAGNQPQHF. The CDR3 nucleotides are TGTGCCAGTCGCGGGGCCGGCAATCAGCCCCAGCATTTT. Looking up the rest from reference TRBV28 and TRBJ1-5 gives the full variable domain: DVKVTQSSRYLVKRTGEKVFLECVQDMDHENMFWYRQDPGLGLRLIYFSYDVKMKEKGDIPEGYSVSREKKERFSLILESASTNQTSMYLCASRGAGNQPQHFGDGTRLSIL.

The chain uses TRBV9 and TRBJ2-3; 9 nucleotides agree with TRBD2. V shed 2 bases, J shed 5 bases, and the junction held 6 bases outside the gene matches. Per germline, CDR1 SGDLS and CDR2 YYNGEE. The CDR3 sequence is 15 residues long. The CDR3 spells CASSVLAGGRDTQYF. CDR3 sequence (DNA): TGTGCCAGCAGCGTCCTGGCGGGGGGGAGAGATACGCAGTATTTT. The whole variable domain, remainder taken from reference TRBV9 and TRBJ2-3, is DSGVTQTPKHLITATGQRVTLRCSPRSGDLSVYWYQQSLDQGLQFLIQYYNGEERAKGNILERFSAQQFPDLHSELNLSSLELGDSALYFCASSVLAGGRDTQYFGPGTRLTVL.

This clone was seen only a few times. The chain uses TRBV11-3 and TRBJ1-2; 8 bases are shared with TRBD1. The germline V gene encodes CDR1 SGHNT and CDR2 YENEEA. CDR3 length: 13 residues. Germline trimming cut 3 bases from V and 6 bases from J; bases unmatched to any gene: 3. CDR3 sequence reads: CASSFGQGDGYTF. The DNA of the CDR3 is TGTGCCAGCAGCTTCGGACAGGGAGATGGCTACACCTTC.

V and J are TRBV11-2 and TRBJ2-7; 8 bases align to TRBD1. Per germline, CDR1 SGHAT and CDR2 FQNNGV. This CDR3 comprises 13 residues. Trimming at V came to 3 bases and at J to 3 bases, leaving 1 base not matched to a gene. Written as DNA, the CDR3 is TGTGCCAGCAGCTTTACAGGGGGCTACGAGCAGTACTTC. It is translated as CASSFTGGYEQYF.

This clone was detected a few times. V is TRBV5-1 and J is TRBJ1-1; 7 nucleotides match TRBD1. From germline, CDR1 is SGHRS and CDR2 YFSETQ. The CDR3 has 14 amino acids. J lost 5 bases, V lost 0 bases, and 4 bases had no gene match. The DNA of the CDR3 is TGCGCCAGCAGCTTGGAACAGGGGAGAACTGAAGCTTTCTTT. Its protein is CASSLEQGRTEAFF. Full variable domain (remainder filled in from reference TRBV5-1 and TRBJ1-1): KAGVTQTPRYLIKTRGQQVTLSCSPISGHRSVSWYQQTPGQGLQFLFEYFSETQRNKGNFPGRFSGRQFSNSRSEMNVSTLELGDSALYLCASSLEQGRTEAFFGQGTRLTVV.

V usage is TRBV4-3 and J usage is TRBJ2-1; the D is unclear. V shed 0 bases and J shed 6 bases, with 6 bases lying between them. CDR3 length equals 13 residues. The V gene's germline CDR1 is LGHNA and CDR2 YSLEER. In DNA form, the CDR3 reads TGCGCCAGCAGCCAAGAAAGCCGCAATGAGCAGTTCTTC. This sequence encodes CASSQESRNEQFF.

This clone was picked up a small number of times. The sample has other DNA sequences that encode this CDR3 too. This chain connects TRBV6-6 to TRBJ1-1; a possible D gene is TRBD1 (6 bases). This CDR3 spans 14 amino acids. CDR1 and CDR2 from the germline V gene are MNHNY and SVGAGI (reference sequence). With 5 bases removed from V and 0 bases from J, the gap between germline ends came to 10 bases. The CDR3 nucleotides read TGTGCCAGCAGTCCCACAGGGATGAACACTGAAGCTTTCTTT. Its translation is CASSPTGMNTEAFF.

This chain connects TRBV10-3 to TRBJ1-5; possible D gene TRBD1, 6 bases. The V gene lost 3 bases and the J gene lost 0 bases, with 18 bases spanning the gap. Germline values: CDR1 ENHRY, CDR2 SYGVKD. CDR3 length: 18 amino acids. This chain's CDR3 is CAISDFRGGQNSNQPQHF. As DNA, the CDR3 is TGTGCCATCAGTGATTTTCGGGGGGGACAAAATAGCAATCAGCCCCAGCATTTT.

This rearrangement joins TRBV6-1 to TRBJ2-1; unclear D gene. The V end lost 9 bases, the J end lost 3 bases, and 9 bases lay between the germline ends. CDR3 length: 12 residues. The germline V gene has CDR1 MNHNS and CDR2 SASEGT. The CDR3 bases are TGTGCCAGTTCTTTGAACTACAATGAGCAGTTCTTC. Residues: CASSLNYNEQFF.

The J gene is TRBJ2-2, the V gene TRBV9, with TRBD2 matching over 9 bases. The CDR3 is 16 residues long. V lost 2 bases and J lost 8; bases outside the gene matches: 10. Germline V gene data show CDR1 as SGDLS and CDR2 as YYNGEE. This CDR3 is CASSVDPAGGTGELFF. DNA of the CDR3: TGTGCCAGCAGCGTCGATCCAGCGGGGGGCACTGGGGAGCTGTTTTTT.

The gene calls are TRBV9 and TRBJ1-2; 8 nucleotides line up with TRBD1. The V gene's germline CDR1 is SGDLS and CDR2 YYNGEE. The J segment lost 4 bases and the V segment lost 2 bases, leaving 16 bases of the junction unmatched. This CDR3 contains 18 residues. The CDR3, as DNA: TGTGCCAGCAGCGTGCAGGACAGGGTTCTTTTAGGGGGCTATGGCTACACCTTC. Encoded protein: CASSVQDRVLLGGYGYTF.

The V gene is TRBV5-4, the J gene TRBJ2-2; tentative D call: TRBD2 (5 bases). V was clipped by 4 bases and J by 7 bases, with 11 bases between them. The germline CDR1 and CDR2 sequences are SGHNT and YYREEE (reference sequence). The length of the CDR3 is 13 residues. The CDR3, as DNA: TGTGCCAGCAGCCCAGGACTGCTCGGGGAGCTGTTTTTT. Translation gives CASSPGLLGELFF. The full variable domain, in which reference TRBV5-4 and TRBJ2-2 provide the parts outside the CDR3, is ETGVTQSPTHLIKTRGQQVTLRCSSQSGHNTVSWYQQALGQGPQFIFQYYREEENGRGNFPPRFSGLQFPNYSSELNVNALELDDSALYLCASSPGLLGELFFGEGSRLTVL.

This chain joins TRBV5-4 and TRBJ2-1; maybe TRBD2 (5 bases). The V end was cut by 4 bases, the J end by 0 bases, with 17 bases between. The CDR3 is 17 residues long. The germline V gene encodes CDR1 SGHNT and CDR2 YYREEE (reference sequence). CDR3 DNA sequence: TGTGCCAGCAGCCAAGGGCCTGAGGGTAGCTCCTACAATGAGCAGTTCTTC. This translates into CASSQGPEGSSYNEQFF.